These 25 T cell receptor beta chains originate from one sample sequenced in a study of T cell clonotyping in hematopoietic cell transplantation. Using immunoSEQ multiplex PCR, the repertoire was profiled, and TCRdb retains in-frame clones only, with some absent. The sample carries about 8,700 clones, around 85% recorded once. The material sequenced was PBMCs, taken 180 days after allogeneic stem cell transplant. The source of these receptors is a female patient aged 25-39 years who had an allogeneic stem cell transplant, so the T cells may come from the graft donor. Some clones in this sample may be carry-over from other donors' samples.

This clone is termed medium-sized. CDR3 loop: CASSLASWGYIYEQYF. The CDR3 DNA follows: TGTGCCAGCAGCTTAGCCTCCTGGGGGTACATCTACGAGCAGTACTTC. V is TRBV7-2 and J is TRBJ2-7; D may be TRBD1 or TRBD2 (5 bases each). CDR3 length: 16 amino acids. V was pared by 0 bases and J by 3 bases, with 15 bases between. CDR1 and CDR2 (germline): SGHTA, FQGNSA.

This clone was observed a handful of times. In DNA form, the CDR3 reads TGTGCCAGCTCACGAGACAACACTGAAGCTTTCTTT. Protein sequence: CASSRDNTEAFF. The J gene is TRBJ1-1, the V gene TRBV18; D gene ambiguous. CDR1 KGHSH and CDR2 LQKENI come from the germline V gene. The CDR3 sequence is 12 residues long. The V gene lost 4 bases and the J gene lost 2 bases, with 5 bases spanning the gap. The variable domain in full, completed from reference TRBV18 and TRBJ1-1, reads NAGVMQNPRHLVRRRGQEARLRCSPMKGHSHVYWYRQLPEEGLKFMVYLQKENIIDESGMPKERFSAEFPKEGPSILRIQQVVRGDSAAYFCASSRDNTEAFFGQGTRLTVV.

CDR3 sequence: CASSFGSVGQFF. The CDR3 DNA sequence: TGTGCCAGCAGTTTTGGCTCCGTCGGGCAGTTCTTC. The J gene is TRBJ2-1, the V gene TRBV28; D unclear. Trimming left V 3 bases short and J 12 bases short, with 12 bases between. The germline gives CDR1 MDHEN, CDR2 SYDVKM. CDR3 size: 12 residues.

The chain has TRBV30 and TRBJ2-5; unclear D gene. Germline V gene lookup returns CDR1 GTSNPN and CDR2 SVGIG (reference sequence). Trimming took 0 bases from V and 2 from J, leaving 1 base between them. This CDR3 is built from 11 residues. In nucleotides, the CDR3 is TGTGCCTGGAGTGTACAAGAGACCCAGTACTTC. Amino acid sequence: CAWSVQETQYF.

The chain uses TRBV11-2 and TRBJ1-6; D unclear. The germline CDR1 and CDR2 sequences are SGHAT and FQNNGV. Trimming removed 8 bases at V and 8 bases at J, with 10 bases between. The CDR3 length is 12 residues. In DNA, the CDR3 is TGTGCCAGCGGGGAACACCATTCACCCCTCCACTTT. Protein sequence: CASGEHHSPLHF.

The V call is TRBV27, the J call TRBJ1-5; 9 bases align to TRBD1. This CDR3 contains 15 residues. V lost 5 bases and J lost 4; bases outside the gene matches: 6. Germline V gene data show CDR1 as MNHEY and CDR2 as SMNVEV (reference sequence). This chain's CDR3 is CASSQRTGANQPQHF. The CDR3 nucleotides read TGTGCCAGCAGTCAAAGGACAGGGGCGAATCAGCCCCAGCATTTT.

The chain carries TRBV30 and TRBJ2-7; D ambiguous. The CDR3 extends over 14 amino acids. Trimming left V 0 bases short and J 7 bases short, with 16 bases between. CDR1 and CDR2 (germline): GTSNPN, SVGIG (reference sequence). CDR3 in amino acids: CAWSVRVPLWEQYF. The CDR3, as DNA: TGTGCCTGGAGTGTACGAGTTCCCCTATGGGAGCAGTACTTC.

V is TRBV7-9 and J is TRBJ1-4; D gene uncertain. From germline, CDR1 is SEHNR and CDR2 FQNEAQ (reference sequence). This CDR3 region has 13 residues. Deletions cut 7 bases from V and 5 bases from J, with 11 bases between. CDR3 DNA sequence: TGTGCCAGCACCACCGGTGGGAATGAAAAACTGTTTTTT. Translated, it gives CASTTGGNEKLFF.

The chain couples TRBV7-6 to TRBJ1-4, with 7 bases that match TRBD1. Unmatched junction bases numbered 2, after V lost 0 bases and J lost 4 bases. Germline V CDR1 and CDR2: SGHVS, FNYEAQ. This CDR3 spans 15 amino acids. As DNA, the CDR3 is TGTGCCAGCAGCTTAGCGACAGGGATTAATGAAAAACTGTTTTTT. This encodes CASSLATGINEKLFF.

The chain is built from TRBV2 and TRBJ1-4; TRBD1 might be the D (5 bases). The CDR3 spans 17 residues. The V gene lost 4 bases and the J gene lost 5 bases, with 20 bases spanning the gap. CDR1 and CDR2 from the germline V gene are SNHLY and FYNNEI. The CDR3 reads CASSGKGTRVTNEKLFF. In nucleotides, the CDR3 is TGTGCCAGCAGTGGAAAGGGGACCCGGGTCACAAATGAAAAACTGTTTTTT.

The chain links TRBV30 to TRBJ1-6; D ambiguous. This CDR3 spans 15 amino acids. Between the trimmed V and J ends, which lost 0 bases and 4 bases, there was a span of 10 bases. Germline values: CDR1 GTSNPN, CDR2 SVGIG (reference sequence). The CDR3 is CAWSVAPQYNSPLHF. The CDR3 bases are TGTGCCTGGAGTGTAGCCCCACAGTATAATTCACCCCTCCACTTT.

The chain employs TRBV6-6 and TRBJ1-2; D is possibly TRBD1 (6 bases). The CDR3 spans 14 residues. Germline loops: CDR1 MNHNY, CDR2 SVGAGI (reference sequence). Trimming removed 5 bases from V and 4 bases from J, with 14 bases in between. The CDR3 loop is CASSRGGIPYGYTF. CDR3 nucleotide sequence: TGTGCCAGCAGTAGAGGGGGTATTCCCTATGGCTACACCTTC.

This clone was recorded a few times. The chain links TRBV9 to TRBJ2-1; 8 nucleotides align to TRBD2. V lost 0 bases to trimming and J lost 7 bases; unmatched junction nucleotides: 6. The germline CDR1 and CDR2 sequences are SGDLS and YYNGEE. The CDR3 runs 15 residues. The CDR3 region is CASSVVASGLNEQFF. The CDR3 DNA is TGTGCCAGCAGCGTAGTGGCTAGCGGGCTGAATGAGCAGTTCTTC.

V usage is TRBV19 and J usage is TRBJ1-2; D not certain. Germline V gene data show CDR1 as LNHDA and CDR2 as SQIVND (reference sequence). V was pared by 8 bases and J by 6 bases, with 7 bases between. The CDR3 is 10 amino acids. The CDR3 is CASGWDGYTF. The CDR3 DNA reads TGTGCCAGTGGCTGGGATGGCTACACCTTC.

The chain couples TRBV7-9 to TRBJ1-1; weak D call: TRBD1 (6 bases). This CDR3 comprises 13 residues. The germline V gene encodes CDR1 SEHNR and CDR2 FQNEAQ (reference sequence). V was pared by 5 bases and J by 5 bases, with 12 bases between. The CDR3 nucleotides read TGTGCCAGCAGCCCGGACAGCTTTACTGAAGCTTTCTTT. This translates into CASSPDSFTEAFF.

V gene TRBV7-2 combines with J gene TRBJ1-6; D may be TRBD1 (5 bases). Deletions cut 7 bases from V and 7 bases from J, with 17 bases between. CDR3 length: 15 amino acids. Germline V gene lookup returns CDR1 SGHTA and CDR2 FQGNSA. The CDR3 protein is CASTGGAGLNSPLHF. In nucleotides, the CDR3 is TGTGCCAGCACCGGAGGGGCAGGGCTAAATTCACCCCTCCACTTT.

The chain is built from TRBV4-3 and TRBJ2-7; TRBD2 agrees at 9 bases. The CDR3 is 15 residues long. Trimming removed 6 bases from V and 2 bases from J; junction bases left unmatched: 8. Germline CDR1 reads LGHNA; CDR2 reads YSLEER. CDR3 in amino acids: CASSLRRTSAYEQYF. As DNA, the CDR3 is TGCGCCAGCAGTCTTCGCCGGACTAGCGCCTACGAGCAGTACTTC.

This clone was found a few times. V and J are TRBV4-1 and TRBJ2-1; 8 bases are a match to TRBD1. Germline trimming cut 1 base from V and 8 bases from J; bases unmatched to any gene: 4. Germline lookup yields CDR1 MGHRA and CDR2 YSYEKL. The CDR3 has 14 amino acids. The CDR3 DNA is TGCGCCAGCAGCCAAGGGACAGGGATGGATGAGCAGTTCTTC. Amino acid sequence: CASSQGTGMDEQFF.

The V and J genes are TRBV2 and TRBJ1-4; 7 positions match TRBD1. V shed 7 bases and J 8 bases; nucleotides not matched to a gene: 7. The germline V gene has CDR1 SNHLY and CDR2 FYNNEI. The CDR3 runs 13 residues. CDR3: CASMRGLEEKLFF. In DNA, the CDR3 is TGTGCCAGCATGAGGGGGCTGGAAGAAAAACTGTTTTTT.

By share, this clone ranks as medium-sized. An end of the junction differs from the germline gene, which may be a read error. The CDR3 here is CASSLGLGVLDSRF. In DNA, the CDR3 is TGTGCCAGCAGCTTAGGTCTAGGGGTTTTGGACTCTCGCTTC. This chain uses TRBV11-2 with TRBJ1-2, with TRBD1 as a possible D gene (5 bases). The CDR3 totals 14 residues. Germline values: CDR1 SGHAT, CDR2 FQNNGV.

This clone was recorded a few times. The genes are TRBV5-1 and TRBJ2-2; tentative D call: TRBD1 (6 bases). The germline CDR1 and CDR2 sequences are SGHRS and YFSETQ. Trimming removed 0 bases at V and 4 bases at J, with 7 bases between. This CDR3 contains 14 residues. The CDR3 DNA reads TGCGCCAGCAGCTTGGAACAGGGCACCGGGGAGCTGTTTTTT. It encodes CASSLEQGTGELFF.

In DNA, the CDR3 is TGTGCCAGCAGCCCAAGACAGGGGTCCCTTGGCGGCTACACCTTC. Translating it yields CASSPRQGSLGGYTF. The chain links TRBV7-2 to TRBJ1-2; 8 bases agree with TRBD1. Germline V CDR1 and CDR2: SGHTA, FQGNSA. The CDR3 runs to 15 residues. V was clipped by 5 bases and J by 8 bases; unmatched bases: 13.

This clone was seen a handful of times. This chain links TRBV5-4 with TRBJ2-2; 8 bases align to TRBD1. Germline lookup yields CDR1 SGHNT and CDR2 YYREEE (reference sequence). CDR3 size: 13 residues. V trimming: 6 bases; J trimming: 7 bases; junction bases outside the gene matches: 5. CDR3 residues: CASTPTGGGELFF. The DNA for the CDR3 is TGTGCCAGCACCCCCACAGGGGGCGGGGAGCTGTTTTTT.

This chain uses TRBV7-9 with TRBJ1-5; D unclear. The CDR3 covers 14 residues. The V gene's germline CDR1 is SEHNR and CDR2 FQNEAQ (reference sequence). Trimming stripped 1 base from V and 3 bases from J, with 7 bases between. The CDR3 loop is CASSLERINQPQHF. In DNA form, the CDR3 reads TGTGCCAGCAGCTTAGAGCGGATCAATCAGCCCCAGCATTTT.

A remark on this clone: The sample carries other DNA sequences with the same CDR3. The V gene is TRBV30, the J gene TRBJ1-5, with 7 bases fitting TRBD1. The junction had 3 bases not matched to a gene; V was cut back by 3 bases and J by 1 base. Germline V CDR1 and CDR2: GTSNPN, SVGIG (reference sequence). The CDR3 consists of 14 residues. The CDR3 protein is CAWRTGQSNQPQHF. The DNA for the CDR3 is TGTGCCTGGAGGACGGGACAGAGCAATCAGCCCCAGCATTTT.